The clone carrying this TCR beta chain was picked up one time. Trimming at V came to 3 bases and at J to 4 bases, leaving 4 bases not matched to a gene. CDR1 LNHDA and CDR2 SQIVND come from the germline V gene (reference sequence). CDR3 length: 15 amino acids. These data are taken from a study of blood T cell repertoires in COVID-19. Looking at the study overall: Sample material is recorded as cDNA or gDNA derived from T cells, B-cell-depleted T cells, or PBMCs.

Original data processing: Amplifying reference gene primers gave estimates of nucleated cell counts. Libraries were prepared by immunoSEQ multiplex PCR; TCRdb keeps only in-frame clonotypes and omits some of them. The V and J calls and clone size come from that table; D and trimming were worked out from the DNA. This sample carries 140,000 to 150,000 clones, approximately 80% of them seen once, and the ten largest clones take roughly 8.8%. The receptor comes from a human donor with acute or convalescent COVID-19. The donor label of this sample is uncertain. The chain is built from TRBV19 and TRBJ2-7; 12 bases match TRBD2. The sample comprised peripheral blood. CDR3 residues: CASSMGLAGEYEQYF. Written as DNA, the CDR3 is TGTGCCAGTAGTATGGGACTAGCGGGTGAATACGAGCAGTACTTC.